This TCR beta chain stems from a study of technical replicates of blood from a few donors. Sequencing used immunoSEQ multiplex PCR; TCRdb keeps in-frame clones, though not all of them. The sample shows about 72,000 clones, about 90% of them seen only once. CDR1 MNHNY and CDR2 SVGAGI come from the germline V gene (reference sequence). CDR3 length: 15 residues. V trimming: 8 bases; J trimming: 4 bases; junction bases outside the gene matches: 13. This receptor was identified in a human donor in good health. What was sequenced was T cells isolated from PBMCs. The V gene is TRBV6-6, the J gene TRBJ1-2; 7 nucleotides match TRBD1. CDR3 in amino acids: CASENNRGVGYGYTF. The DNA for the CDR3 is TGTGCCAGCGAAAATAACAGGGGAGTCGGCTATGGCTACACCTTC.